These T cell receptor beta chains were read from a single sample in a study of OX40 agonist ivuxolimab in advanced cancers. Sequencing used immunoSEQ multiplex PCR; TCRdb keeps in-frame clones, though not all of them. Here the sample spans 60,000 or so clones, over 80% being singletons. The material sequenced was CD4+ or CD8+ T cells sorted from blood, taken in a trial of the OX40 agonist ivuxolimab. Every receptor here comes from an adult with an advanced solid tumor such as melanoma, head and neck, liver or kidney cancer. The CDR3 runs from the conserved cysteine through the conserved F or W. Clone size is not always given. Where it is, it says once, few, many or a class for expanded clones.

clone_size,j_call,v_call,cdr3_aa
.,TRBJ2-2,TRBV6-6,CASSYTSGGNTGELFF
.,TRBJ1-1,TRBV5-4,CASSPTDRGYTEAFF
few,TRBJ2-5,TRBV7-9,CASSFPSGAQETQYF
medium-sized,TRBJ2-2,TRBV5-8,CASSFVTGELFF
.,TRBJ2-7,TRBV18,CASSPAVDEQYF
few,TRBJ1-1,TRBV6-5,CASSKGGQPNTEAFF
.,TRBJ2-1,TRBV6-1,CASSVLAGGYNEQFF
.,TRBJ1-5,TRBV5-6,CASSSGTLYQPQHF
.,TRBJ1-1,TRBV4-2,CASSQVFRGDTEAFF
few,TRBJ2-5,TRBV2,CASSEVVGAGGVTQYF
.,TRBJ1-2,TRBV28,CASSAGDNVSNYGYTF
.,TRBJ2-7,TRBV5-5,CASSPTWQPYEQYF
.,TRBJ2-1,TRBV27,CASSGLAGRLNSNEQFF
.,TRBJ2-2,TRBV6-6,CASRGLSGELFF
.,TRBJ1-2,TRBV9,CASSARLRDYGYTF
.,TRBJ2-7,TRBV5-5,CASSKTRDSYEQYF
.,TRBJ2-5,TRBV28,CASSLSDYSETQYF
.,TRBJ2-7,TRBV5-5,CASSLIIGTGSYEQYF
.,TRBJ2-7,TRBV29-1,CSVMTEFHEQYF
.,TRBJ2-7,TRBV7-8,CASTPGSGGTYEQYF
few,TRBJ2-5,TRBV4-1,CASSQVASGPLEETQYF
.,TRBJ2-6,TRBV7-9,CASSLWAGRTGANVLTF
.,TRBJ1-1,TRBV5-4,CASSLLSRDRRGAFF
.,TRBJ2-1,TRBV5-4,CASSPISSYNEQFF
.,TRBJ2-5,TRBV9,CASSVGSGNQETQYF
.,TRBJ2-7,TRBV19,CASSWRQGAHEQYF
.,TRBJ2-1,TRBV11-2,CASSQGTIEQFF
.,TRBJ1-1,TRBV5-1,CASSFLDSNTEAFF
few,TRBJ1-6,TRBV6-5,CASSRNSDHNSPLHF
.,TRBJ2-1,TRBV7-3,CASSLKGGPGVYNEQFF
.,TRBJ2-3,TRBV9,CASSPRGGRGDTQYF
.,TRBJ2-7,TRBV27,CASSLLGDVSSYEQYF
.,TRBJ2-5,TRBV4-1,CASSHMTGGETQYF
.,TRBJ2-7,TRBV2,CASSQDQYEQYF
medium-sized,TRBJ1-5,TRBV4-1,CASSQGPEQPQHF
.,TRBJ1-5,TRBV28,CASMEGGQPQHF
.,TRBJ2-3,TRBV7-3,CASSVRLAGVGDTQYF